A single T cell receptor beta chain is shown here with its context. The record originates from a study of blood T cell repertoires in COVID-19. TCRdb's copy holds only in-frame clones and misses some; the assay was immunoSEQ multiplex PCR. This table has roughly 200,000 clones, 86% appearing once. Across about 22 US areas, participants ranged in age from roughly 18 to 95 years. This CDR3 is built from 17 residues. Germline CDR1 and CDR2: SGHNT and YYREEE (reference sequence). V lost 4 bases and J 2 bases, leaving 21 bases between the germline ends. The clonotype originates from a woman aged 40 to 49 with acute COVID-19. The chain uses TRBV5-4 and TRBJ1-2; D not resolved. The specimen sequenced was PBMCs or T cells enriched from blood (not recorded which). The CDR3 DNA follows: TGTGCCAGCAGCCCATCTGGAAGAGGGAGTATAAACTATGGCTACACCTTC. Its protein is CASSPSGRGSINYGYTF. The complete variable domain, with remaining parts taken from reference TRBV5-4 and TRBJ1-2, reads ETGVTQSPTHLIKTRGQQVTLRCSSQSGHNTVSWYQQALGQGPQFIFQYYREEENGRGNFPPRFSGLQFPNYSSELNVNALELDDSALYLCASSPSGRGSINYGYTFGSGTRLTVV.